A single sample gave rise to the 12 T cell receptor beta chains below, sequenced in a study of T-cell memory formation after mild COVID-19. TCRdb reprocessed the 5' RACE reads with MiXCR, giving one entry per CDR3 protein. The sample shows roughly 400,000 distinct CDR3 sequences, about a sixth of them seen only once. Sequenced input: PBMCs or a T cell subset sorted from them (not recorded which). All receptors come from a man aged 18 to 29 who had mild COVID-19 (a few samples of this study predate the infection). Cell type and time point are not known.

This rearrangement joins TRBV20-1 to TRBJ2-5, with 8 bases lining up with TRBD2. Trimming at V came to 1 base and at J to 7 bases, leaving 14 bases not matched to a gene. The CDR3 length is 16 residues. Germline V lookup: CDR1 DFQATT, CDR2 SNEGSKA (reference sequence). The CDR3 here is CSARVGRDLRGGTQYF. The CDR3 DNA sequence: TGCAGTGCTAGAGTAGGCCGGGACCTCCGGGGGGGGACCCAGTACTTC.

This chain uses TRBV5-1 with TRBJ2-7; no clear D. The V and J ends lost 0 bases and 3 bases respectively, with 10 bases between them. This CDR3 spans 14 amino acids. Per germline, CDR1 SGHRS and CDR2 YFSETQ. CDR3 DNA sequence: TGCGCCAGCAGCTTGGGGGTTAGAGACTACGAGCAGTACGTC. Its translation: CASSLGVRDYEQYV.

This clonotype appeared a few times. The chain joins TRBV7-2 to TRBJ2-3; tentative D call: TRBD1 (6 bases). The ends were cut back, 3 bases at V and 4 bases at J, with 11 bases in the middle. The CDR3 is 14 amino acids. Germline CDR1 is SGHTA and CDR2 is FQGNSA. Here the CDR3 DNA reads TGTGCCAGCAGCTTCCAGGGGATTCCAGATACGCAGTATTTT. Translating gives CASSFQGIPDTQYF.

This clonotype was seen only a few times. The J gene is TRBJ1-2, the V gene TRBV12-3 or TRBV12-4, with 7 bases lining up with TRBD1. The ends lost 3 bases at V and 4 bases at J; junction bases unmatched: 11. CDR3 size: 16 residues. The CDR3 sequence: CASSFGGGGGAYGYTF. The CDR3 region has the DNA TGTGCCAGCAGTTTCGGTGGGGGAGGGGGCGCCTATGGCTACACCTTC.

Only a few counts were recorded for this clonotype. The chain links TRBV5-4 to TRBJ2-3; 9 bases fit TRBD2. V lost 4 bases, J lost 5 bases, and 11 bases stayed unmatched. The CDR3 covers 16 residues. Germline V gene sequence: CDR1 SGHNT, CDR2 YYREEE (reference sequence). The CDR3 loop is CASSRRGGVSGDTQYF. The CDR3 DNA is TGTGCCAGCAGCCGGCGGGGGGGCGTGAGCGGAGATACGCAGTATTTT.

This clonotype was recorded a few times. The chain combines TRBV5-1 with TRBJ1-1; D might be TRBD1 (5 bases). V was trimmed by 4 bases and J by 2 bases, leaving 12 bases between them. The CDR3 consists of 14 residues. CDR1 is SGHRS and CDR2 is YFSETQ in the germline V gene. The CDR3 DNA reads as TGCGCCAGCAGCCCGGGGCCTTCAAACACTGAAGCTTTCTTT. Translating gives CASSPGPSNTEAFF.

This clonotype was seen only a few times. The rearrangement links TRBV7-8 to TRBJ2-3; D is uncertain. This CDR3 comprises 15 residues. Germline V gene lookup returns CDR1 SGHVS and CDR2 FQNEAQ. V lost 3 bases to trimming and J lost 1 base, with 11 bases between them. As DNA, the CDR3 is TGTGCCAGCAGCTTGTGGCTAGATGGCACAGATACGCAGTATTTT. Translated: CASSLWLDGTDTQYF.

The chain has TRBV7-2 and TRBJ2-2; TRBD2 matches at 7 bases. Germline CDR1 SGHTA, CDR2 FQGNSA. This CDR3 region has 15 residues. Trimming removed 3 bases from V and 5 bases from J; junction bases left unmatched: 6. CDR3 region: CASSFRHGRTGELFF. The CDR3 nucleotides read TGTGCCAGCAGCTTCCGACACGGGAGGACCGGGGAGCTGTTTTTT.

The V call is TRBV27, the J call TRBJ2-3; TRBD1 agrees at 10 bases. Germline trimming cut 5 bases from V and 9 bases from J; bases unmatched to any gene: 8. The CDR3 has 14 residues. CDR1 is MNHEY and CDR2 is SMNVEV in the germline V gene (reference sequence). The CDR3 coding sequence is TGTGCCAGCAGTCGACAGGGGGCGTTTCTCACGCAGTATTTT. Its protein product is CASSRQGAFLTQYF.

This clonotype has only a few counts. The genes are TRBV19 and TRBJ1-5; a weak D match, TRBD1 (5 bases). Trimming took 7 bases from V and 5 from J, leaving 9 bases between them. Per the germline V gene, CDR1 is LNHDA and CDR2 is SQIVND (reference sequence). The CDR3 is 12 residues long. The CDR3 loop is CASKKTDQPQHF. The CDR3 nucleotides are TGTGCCAGTAAAAAGACAGATCAGCCCCAGCATTTT.

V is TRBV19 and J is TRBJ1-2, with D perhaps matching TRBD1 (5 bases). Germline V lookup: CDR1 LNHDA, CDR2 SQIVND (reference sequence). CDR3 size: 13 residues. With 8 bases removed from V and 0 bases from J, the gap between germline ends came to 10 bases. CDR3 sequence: CASGTGANYGYTF. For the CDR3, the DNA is TGTGCCAGTGGGACTGGAGCTAACTATGGCTACACCTTC.

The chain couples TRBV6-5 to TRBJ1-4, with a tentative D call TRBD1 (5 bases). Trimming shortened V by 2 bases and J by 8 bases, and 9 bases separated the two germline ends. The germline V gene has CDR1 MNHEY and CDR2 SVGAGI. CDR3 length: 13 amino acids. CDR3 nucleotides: TGTGCCAGCAGTTACGGGGGGACCGAAAAACTGTTTTTT. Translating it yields CASSYGGTEKLFF.